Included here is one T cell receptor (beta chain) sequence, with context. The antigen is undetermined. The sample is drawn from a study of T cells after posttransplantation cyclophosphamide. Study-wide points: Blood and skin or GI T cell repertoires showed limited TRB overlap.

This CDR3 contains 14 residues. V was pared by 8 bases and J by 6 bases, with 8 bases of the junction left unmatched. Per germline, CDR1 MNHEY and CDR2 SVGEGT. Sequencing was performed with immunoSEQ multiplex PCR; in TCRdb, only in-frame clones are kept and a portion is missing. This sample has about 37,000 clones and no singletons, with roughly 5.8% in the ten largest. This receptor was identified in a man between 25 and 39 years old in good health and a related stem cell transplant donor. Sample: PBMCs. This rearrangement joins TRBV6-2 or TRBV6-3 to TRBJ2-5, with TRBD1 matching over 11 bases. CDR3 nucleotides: TGTGCCAGCCTCAGCCGGGACAGGGGGAAGACCCAGTACTTC. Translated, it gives CASLSRDRGKTQYF.